This TCR beta chain came from a study of CD8+ T cells in alopecia areata. Whole-study findings and limits: Lesional scalp exceeded normal scalp in clonality, especially in alopecia totalis/universalis.

About this clone itself: Its antigen is unidentified.

Isolation of CD4+ and CD8+ T cells from PBMCs was achieved by sorting. cDNA serving as the sequencing template came from extracted, reverse transcribed RNA. Clones were sequenced by immunoSEQ multiplex PCR, and TCRdb holds only the in-frame ones, with some missing. This table holds roughly 150,000 clones, under 60% found once. CDR1 and CDR2 from the germline V gene are MNHNS and SASEGT. CDR3 size: 15 residues. Trimming removed 5 bases from V and 8 bases from J; junction bases left unmatched: 14. This sequence originates from a human donor with alopecia areata. Material: CD4+ T cells sorted from blood, obtained at week 0. The V and J genes are TRBV6-1 and TRBJ1-2; 7 bases match TRBD1. CDR3 sequence: CASSSNRDSLGGYTF. The CDR3 DNA sequence: TGTGCCAGCAGTTCCAACCGGGACAGCCTTGGGGGCTACACCTTC.